The 10 T cell receptor beta chains given below trace back to one sample, sequenced in a study of cytomegalovirus exposure and HLA in healthy donors. Primers included in the PCR were 60 Vbeta and 13 Jbeta primers. The method was immunoSEQ multiplex PCR; TCRdb's version includes in-frame clones alone and lacks a portion of them. This sample's table has 200,000 or so clones. The sequenced sample was PBMCs. The receptors were gathered from a boy aged 5-17 years in good health and CMV-seronegative.

CDR3 in DNA: TGTGCCACCTCCGGCCAGGCTGACACCGGGGAGCTGTTTTTT. Amino acids: CATSGQADTGELFF. This chain connects TRBV15 to TRBJ2-2; no definite D call. Germline V gives CDR1 LNHNV, CDR2 YYDKDF (reference sequence). The CDR3 length is 14 residues. The V and J ends lost 8 bases and 3 bases respectively, with 13 bases between them.

The rearrangement uses TRBV6-8 and TRBJ2-5, with 8 positions matching TRBD1. Judging by the DNA end, TRBJ2-7 fits better; the J call may be wrong. The CDR3 runs to 17 residues. Germline V gene data show CDR1 as MNHGY and CDR2 as SAAAGT. Written as DNA, the CDR3 is TGTGCCAGCAGCGATCCGCCAGGACAGGGCTACTCCTACGAGCAGTACTTC. It specifies CASSDPPGQGYSYEQYF.

The CDR3 bases are TGTGCCAGCAGCCCCCGACAGGGAACTAATGAAAAACTGTTTTTT. Protein product: CASSPRQGTNEKLFF. The chain couples TRBV7-2 to TRBJ1-4, with 7 positions matching TRBD1. CDR3 length equals 15 residues. Germline CDR1 reads SGHTA; CDR2 reads FQGNSA. J gave up 1 base and V 5 bases, and 4 bases lay outside the gene matches.

The genes are TRBV4-1 and TRBJ1-1, with D maybe TRBD1 (6 bases). Looked up from germline, CDR1 is MGHRA and CDR2 is YSYEKL. The ends were cut back, 0 bases at V and 0 bases at J, with 14 bases in the middle. The CDR3 loop spans 17 amino acids. The CDR3 coding sequence is TGCGCCAGCAGCCAAGAGGTCCAGGGGAAGATGAACACTGAAGCTTTCTTT. Its translation is CASSQEVQGKMNTEAFF.

This chain connects TRBV15 to TRBJ1-2, with D possibly TRBD1 on 6 matching bases. V was shortened by 0 bases and J by 5 bases, with 16 bases between the two germline ends. The CDR3 has 16 amino acids. The germline V gene encodes CDR1 LNHNV and CDR2 YYDKDF (reference sequence). CDR3 in amino acids: CATSRDRGERKYGYTF. CDR3 bases: TGTGCCACCAGCAGAGACAGGGGAGAAAGAAAATATGGCTACACCTTC. The full variable domain, with the rest looked up from reference TRBV15 and TRBJ1-2, is DAMVIQNPRYQVTQFGKPVTLSCSQTLNHNVMYWYQQKSSQAPKLLFHYYDKDFNNEADTPDNFQSRRPNTSFCFLDIRSPGLGDTAMYLCATSRDRGERKYGYTFGSGTRLTVV.

The chain links TRBV2 to TRBJ2-7; 8 bases map to TRBD2. This CDR3 has 16 amino acids. Trimming at V came to 0 bases and at J to 5 bases, leaving 9 bases not matched to a gene. The germline CDR1 and CDR2 sequences are SNHLY and FYNNEI. The DNA for the CDR3 is TGTGCCAGCAGTGAAGCGACCGGGACTAGTTTCAACGAGCAGTACTTC. It codes for CASSEATGTSFNEQYF.

The J gene is TRBJ2-1, the V gene TRBV7-2; possibly TRBD1 for D (7 bases). V was cut by 5 bases and J by 7 bases, with 24 bases left in between. This CDR3 region has 17 residues. The germline CDR1 and CDR2 sequences are SGHTA and FQGNSA. CDR3: CASSPPGIRGAGNEQFF. CDR3 in DNA: TGTGCCAGCAGCCCTCCGGGAATCAGGGGGGCCGGTAATGAGCAGTTCTTC.

The genes are TRBV6-5 and TRBJ1-2; D might be TRBD1 (6 bases). The germline V gene encodes CDR1 MNHEY and CDR2 SVGAGI. Trimming shortened V by 2 bases and J by 7 bases, and 17 bases separated the two germline ends. CDR3 length: 15 amino acids. CDR3 bases: TGTGCCAGCAGTTACGGCGGTACAGGGTTTTTTGGCTACACCTTC. It yields the protein CASSYGGTGFFGYTF.

The rearrangement uses TRBV4-2 and TRBJ2-1; 12 bases map to TRBD2. CDR1 is LGHNA, CDR2 YNFKEQ, per germline. V was clipped by 0 bases and J by 4 bases; unmatched bases: 1. CDR3 length: 16 residues. This CDR3 reads CASSQDTSGGYNEQFF. CDR3 DNA: TGTGCCAGCAGCCAAGATACTAGCGGGGGGTACAATGAGCAGTTCTTC.

This chain joins TRBV27 and TRBJ2-3; 10 nucleotides line up with TRBD2. There are 16 residues in the CDR3. In germline, CDR1 is MNHEY, CDR2 SMNVEV (reference sequence). V was clipped by 3 bases and J by 2 bases; unmatched bases: 5. This chain's CDR3 is CASSLTLAGFTDTQYF. DNA of the CDR3: TGTGCCAGCAGTTTGACACTAGCGGGGTTCACAGATACGCAGTATTTT.